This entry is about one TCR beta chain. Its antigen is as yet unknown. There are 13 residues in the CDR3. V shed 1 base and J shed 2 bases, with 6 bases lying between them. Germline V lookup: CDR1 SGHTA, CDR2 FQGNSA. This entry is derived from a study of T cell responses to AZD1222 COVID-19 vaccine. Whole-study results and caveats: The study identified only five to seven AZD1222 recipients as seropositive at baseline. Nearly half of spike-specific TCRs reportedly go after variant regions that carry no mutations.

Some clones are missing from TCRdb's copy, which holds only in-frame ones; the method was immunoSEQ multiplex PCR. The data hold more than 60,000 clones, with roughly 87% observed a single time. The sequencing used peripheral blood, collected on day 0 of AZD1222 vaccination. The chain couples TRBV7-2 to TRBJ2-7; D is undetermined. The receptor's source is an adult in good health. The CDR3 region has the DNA TGTGCCAGCAGCTTAGTCGAGCCCTACGAGCAGTACTTC. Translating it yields CASSLVEPYEQYF.